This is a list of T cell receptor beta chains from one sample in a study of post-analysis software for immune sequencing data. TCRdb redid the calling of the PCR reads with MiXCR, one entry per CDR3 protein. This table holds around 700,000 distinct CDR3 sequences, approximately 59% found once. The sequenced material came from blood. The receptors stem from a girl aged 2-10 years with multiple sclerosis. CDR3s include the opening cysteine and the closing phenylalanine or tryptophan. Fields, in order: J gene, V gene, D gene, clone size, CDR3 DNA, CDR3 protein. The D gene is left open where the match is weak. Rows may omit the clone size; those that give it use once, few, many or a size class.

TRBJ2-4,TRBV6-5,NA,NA,TGTGCCAGCAGTTACTCGCCAAAAGGGGCCAAAAACATTCAGTACTTC,CASSYSPKGAKNIQYF
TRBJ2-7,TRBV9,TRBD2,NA,TGTGCCAGCAGCGTAGCAGCGGGAGTGCTACACTACGAGCAGTACTTC,CASSVAAGVLHYEQYF
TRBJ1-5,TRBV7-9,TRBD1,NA,TGTGCCAGCAGCTTAGATGGGACAGGGGGTTCACCCCAGCATTTT,CASSLDGTGGSPQHF
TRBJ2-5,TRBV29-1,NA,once,TGCAGCGTTGATGGGGGCGCAAAGACCCAGTACTTC,CSVDGGAKTQYF
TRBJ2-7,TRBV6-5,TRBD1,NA,TGTGCCAGCAGTTACTCGATTTCGGGACAGGGGTTCTACGAGCAGTACTTC,CASSYSISGQGFYEQYF
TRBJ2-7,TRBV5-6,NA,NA,TGTGCCAGCAGCTTGTGGCAATTCTACGAGCAGTACTTC,CASSLWQFYEQYF
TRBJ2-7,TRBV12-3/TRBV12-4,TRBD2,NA,TGTGCCAACAGTCGGACTAGCGGGGAGGTAGTGCAGTACTTC,CANSRTSGEVVQYF
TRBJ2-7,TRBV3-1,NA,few,TGTGCCAGCAGCCAAGCGGGAACCTACGAGCAGTACTTC,CASSQAGTYEQYF
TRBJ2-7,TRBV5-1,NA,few,TGCGCCAGCAGCTTAGCGGGTTCCGCCTACGAGCAGTACTTC,CASSLAGSAYEQYF
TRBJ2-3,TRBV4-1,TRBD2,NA,TGCGCCAGCAGCCAAGAAGAGCGGGGGACAGATACGCAGTATTTT,CASSQEERGTDTQYF
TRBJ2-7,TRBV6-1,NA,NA,TGTGCCAGCAGGGCCGAGGGAAAACGGGGGCAAAGGTACGAGCAGTACTTC,CASRAEGKRGQRYEQYF
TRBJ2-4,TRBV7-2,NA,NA,TGTGCCAGCAGCCCCGGAGGCGGACAAAAAAACATTCAGTACTTC,CASSPGGGQKNIQYF
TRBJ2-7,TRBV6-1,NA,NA,TGTGCCAGCAGTGAAGCCCGATCCAGCGTATACGAGCAGTACTTC,CASSEARSSVYEQYF
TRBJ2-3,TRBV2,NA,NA,TGTGCCAGCAGGAGGGGCCTCACAGATACGCAGTATTTT,CASRRGLTDTQYF